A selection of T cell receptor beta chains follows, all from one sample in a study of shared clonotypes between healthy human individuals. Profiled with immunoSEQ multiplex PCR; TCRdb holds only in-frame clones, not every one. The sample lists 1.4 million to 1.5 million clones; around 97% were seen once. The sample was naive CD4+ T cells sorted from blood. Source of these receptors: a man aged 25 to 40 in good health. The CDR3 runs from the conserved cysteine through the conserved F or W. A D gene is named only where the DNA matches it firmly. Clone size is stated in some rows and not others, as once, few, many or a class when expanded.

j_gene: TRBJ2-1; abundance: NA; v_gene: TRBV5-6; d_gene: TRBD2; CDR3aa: CASSLRLAGLGNEQFF; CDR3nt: TGTGCCAGCAGCTTGAGGCTAGCGGGTCTAGGTAATGAGCAGTTCTTC
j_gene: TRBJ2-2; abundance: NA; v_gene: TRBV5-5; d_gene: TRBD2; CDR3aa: CASSLASGAGELFF; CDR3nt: TGTGCCAGCAGCTTGGCTAGCGGGGCCGGGGAGCTGTTTTTT
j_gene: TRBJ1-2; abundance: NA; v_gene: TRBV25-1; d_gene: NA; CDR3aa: CASSPQSGVVYTF; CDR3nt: TGTGCCAGCAGTCCCCAAAGCGGCGTCGTCTACACCTTC
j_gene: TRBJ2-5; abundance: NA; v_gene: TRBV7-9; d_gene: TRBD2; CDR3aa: CASSRGGGETQYF; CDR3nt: TGTGCCAGCAGCCGGGGGGGAGGTGAGACCCAGTACTTC
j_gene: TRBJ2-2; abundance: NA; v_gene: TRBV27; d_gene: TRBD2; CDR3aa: CASTTTSGRARRELFF; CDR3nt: TGTGCCAGCACTACCACTAGCGGGAGGGCCAGGCGGGAGCTGTTTTTT
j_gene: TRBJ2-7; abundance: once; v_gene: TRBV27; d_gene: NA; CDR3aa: CASSPRQAYYEQYF; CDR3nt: TGTGCCAGCAGTCCCCGACAGGCCTACTACGAGCAGTACTTC
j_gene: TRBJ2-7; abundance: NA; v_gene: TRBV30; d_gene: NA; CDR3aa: CAWSLWGHYEQYF; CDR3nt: TGTGCCTGGAGCCTCTGGGGGCACTACGAGCAGTACTTC
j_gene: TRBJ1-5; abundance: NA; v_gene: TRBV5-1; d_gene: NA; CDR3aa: CASRLTEDQPQHF; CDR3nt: TGCGCCAGCAGATTGACAGAAGATCAGCCCCAGCATTTT
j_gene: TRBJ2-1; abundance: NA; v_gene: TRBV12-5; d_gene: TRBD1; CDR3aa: CASGLVPLGQGWAGVYEQFF; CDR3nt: TGTGCTAGTGGTTTGGTACCCCTGGGACAGGGATGGGCGGGAGTATATGAGCAGTTCTTC
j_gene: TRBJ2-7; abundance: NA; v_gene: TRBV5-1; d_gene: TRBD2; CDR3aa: CASSVGTSGYEQYF; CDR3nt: TGCGCCAGCAGCGTCGGGACTAGCGGTTACGAGCAGTACTTC
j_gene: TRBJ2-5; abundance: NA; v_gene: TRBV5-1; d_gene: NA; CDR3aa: CASSPRDPVLETQYF; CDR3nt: TGCGCCAGCAGCCCGAGGGACCCCGTCTTGGAGACCCAGTACTTC
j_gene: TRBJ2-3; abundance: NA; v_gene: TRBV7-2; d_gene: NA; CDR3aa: CASSPYGAILGSTDTQYF; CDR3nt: TGTGCCAGCAGCCCCTACGGGGCAATCCTAGGCAGCACAGATACGCAGTATTTT
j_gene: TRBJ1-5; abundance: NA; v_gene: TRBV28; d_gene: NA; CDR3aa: CASSLLGGNQPQHF; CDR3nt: TGTGCCAGCAGTTTATTAGGGGGCAATCAGCCCCAGCATTTT
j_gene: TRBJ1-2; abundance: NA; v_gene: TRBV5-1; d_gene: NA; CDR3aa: CASSLQGEANYGYTF; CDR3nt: TGCGCCAGCAGCTTACAGGGCGAAGCTAACTATGGCTACACCTTC
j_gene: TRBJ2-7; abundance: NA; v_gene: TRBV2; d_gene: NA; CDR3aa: CASSSSTTPEQYF; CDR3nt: TGTGCCAGCAGCTCTTCCACCACCCCCGAGCAGTACTTC
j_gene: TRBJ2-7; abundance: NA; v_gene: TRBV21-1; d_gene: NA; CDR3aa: CASSKNPGQGYEQYF; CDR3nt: TGTGCCAGCAGCAAAAATCCGGGACAGGGCTACGAGCAGTACTTC
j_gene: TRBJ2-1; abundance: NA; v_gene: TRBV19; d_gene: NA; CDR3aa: CASTVDTNSYNEQFF; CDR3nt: TGTGCCAGTACCGTGGACACCAACTCCTACAATGAGCAGTTCTTC
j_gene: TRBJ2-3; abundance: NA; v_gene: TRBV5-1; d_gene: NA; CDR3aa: CASSRRGSAGNTDTQYF; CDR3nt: TGCGCCAGCAGCCGCAGGGGGTCAGCGGGAAACACAGATACGCAGTATTTT
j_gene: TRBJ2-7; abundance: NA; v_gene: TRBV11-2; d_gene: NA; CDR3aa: CASSPLLGRGEQYF; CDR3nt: TGTGCCAGCAGCCCACTCCTGGGCCGGGGAGAGCAGTACTTC
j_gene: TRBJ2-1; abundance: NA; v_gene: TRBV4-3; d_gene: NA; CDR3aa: CASSQDSRHNEQFF; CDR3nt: TGCGCCAGCAGCCAAGATTCACGGCACAATGAGCAGTTCTTC
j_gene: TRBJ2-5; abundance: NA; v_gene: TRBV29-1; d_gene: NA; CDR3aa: CSVEGGPGAETQYF; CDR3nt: TGCAGCGTTGAGGGGGGGCCGGGGGCAGAGACCCAGTACTTC
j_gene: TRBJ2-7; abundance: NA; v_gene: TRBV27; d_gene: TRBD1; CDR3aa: CASVGQGSYEQYF; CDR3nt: TGTGCCAGCGTCGGACAGGGGAGCTACGAGCAGTACTTC
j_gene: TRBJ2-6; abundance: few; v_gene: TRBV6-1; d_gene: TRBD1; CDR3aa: CASSVGTGGSGANVLTF; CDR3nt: TGTGCCAGCAGTGTGGGGACAGGGGGCTCCGGGGCCAACGTCCTGACTTTC
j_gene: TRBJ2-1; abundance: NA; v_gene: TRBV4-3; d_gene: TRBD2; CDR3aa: CASSKYSSGRGNEQFF; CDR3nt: TGCGCCAGCAGCAAATATTCTAGCGGGAGGGGCAATGAGCAGTTCTTC
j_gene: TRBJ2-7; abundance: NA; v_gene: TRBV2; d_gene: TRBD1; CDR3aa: CASSVRGQGYEQYF; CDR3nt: TGTGCCAGCAGTGTGAGGGGGCAAGGGTACGAGCAGTACTTC
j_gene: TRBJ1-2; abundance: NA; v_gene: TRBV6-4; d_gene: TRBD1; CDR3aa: CASRPTRDRGNYGYTF; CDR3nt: TGTGCCAGCAGACCCACCCGGGACAGGGGGAACTATGGCTACACCTTC
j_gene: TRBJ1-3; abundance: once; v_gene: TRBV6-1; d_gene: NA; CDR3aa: CASSSPGVYF; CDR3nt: TGTGCCAGCAGTAGCCCCGGGGTATATTTT
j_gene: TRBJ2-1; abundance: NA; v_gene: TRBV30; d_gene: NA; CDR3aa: CAWSQTRAGLYNEQFF; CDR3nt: TGTGCCTGGAGTCAGACTAGGGCGGGCCTTTACAATGAGCAGTTCTTC
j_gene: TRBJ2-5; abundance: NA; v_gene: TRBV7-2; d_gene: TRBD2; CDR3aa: CASSLRAGGRETQYF; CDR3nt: TGTGCCAGCAGCTTACGGGCGGGGGGTCGAGAGACCCAGTACTTC
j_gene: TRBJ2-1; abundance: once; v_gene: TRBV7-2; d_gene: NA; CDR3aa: CASSRRDHFYNEQFF; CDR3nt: TGTGCCAGCAGCCGGCGGGATCACTTCTACAATGAGCAGTTCTTC
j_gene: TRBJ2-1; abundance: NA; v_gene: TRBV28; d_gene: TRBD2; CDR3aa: CASSPAGLAGAWEQFF; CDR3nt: TGTGCCAGCAGCCCCGCTGGCCTAGCGGGAGCATGGGAGCAGTTCTTC
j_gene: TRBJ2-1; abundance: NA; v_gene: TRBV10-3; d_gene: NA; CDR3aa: CATTESSYNEQFF; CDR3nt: TGTGCCACGACAGAGAGCTCCTACAATGAGCAGTTCTTC
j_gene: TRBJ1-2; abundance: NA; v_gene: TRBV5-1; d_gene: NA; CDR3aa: CASSLGTGTYGYTF; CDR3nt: TGCGCCAGCAGCTTGGGAACAGGGACCTATGGCTACACCTTC
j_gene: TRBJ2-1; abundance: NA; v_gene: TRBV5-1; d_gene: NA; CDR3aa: CASSRVGVSTSYNEQFF; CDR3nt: TGCGCCAGCAGCCGAGTCGGTGTCAGCACCTCCTACAATGAGCAGTTCTTC
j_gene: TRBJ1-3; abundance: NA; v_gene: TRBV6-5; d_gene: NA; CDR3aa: CASGETGGNTIYF; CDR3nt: TGTGCCAGCGGAGAGACTGGAGGAAACACCATATATTTT
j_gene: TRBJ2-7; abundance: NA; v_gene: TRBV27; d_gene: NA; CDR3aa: CASSSLGVITYEQYF; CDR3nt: TGTGCCAGCAGCTCCCTCGGCGTTATAACCTACGAGCAGTACTTC
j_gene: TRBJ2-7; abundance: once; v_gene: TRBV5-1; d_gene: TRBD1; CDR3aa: CASSYPGQGSYEQYF; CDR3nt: TGCGCCAGCAGCTACCCCGGACAGGGATCCTACGAGCAGTACTTC
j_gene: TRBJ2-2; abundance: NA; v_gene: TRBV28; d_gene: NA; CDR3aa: CASSPMRTFTGELFF; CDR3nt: TGTGCCAGCAGCCCTATGAGGACCTTCACCGGGGAGCTGTTTTTT
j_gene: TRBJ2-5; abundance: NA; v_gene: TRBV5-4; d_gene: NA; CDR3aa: CASSQKRPQETQYF; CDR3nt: TGTGCCAGCAGCCAGAAGCGGCCTCAAGAGACCCAGTACTTC
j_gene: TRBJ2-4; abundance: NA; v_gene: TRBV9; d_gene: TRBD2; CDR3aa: CASSVGLAVAKNIQYF; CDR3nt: TGTGCCAGCAGCGTAGGACTAGCGGTAGCCAAAAACATTCAGTACTTC